The 31 T cell receptor beta chains presented below share a single source sample, sequenced in a study of low-dose radiotherapy and immunotherapy resistance in tumors. Noted time point: after trial treatment. The treatment here: LDRT plus nivolumab, ipilimumab, low-dose cyclophosphamide and aspirin (RACIN trial). TRAV and TRBV primers primed cDNA for both TCRalpha and TCRbeta. It was with a constant-region primer and a V-primer adapter that TCRs were amplified over roughly 19 PCR cycles. TCRdb reprocessed the reads with MiXCR, giving one entry per CDR3 protein. The table records nearly 60,000 distinct CDR3 sequences, about 23% of them present only once. Material: PBMCs, obtained after low-dose radiotherapy plus immunotherapy. The receptors stem from a male donor with prostate cancer.

Many counts were recorded for this clonotype. This chain connects TRBV29-1 to TRBJ1-1, with D hard to call. Germline CDR1 is SQVTM and CDR2 is ANQGSEA. The CDR3 contains 14 residues. Trimming removed 5 bases at V and 0 bases at J, with 13 bases between. In DNA form, the CDR3 reads TGCAGCGTTCGCAGTCCAGATGTGAACACTGAAGCTTTCTTT. Protein product: CSVRSPDVNTEAFF.

This clonotype has a count of ten or more. This chain uses TRBV2 with TRBJ2-2; D is undetermined. Germline V lookup: CDR1 SNHLY, CDR2 FYNNEI. Trimming took 7 bases from V and 1 from J, leaving 10 bases between them. This CDR3 has 14 residues. CDR3 sequence (DNA): TGTGCCAGCATTGGGGTTGGGAACACCGGGGAGCTGTTTTTT. It is translated as CASIGVGNTGELFF.

The table lists this clonotype with many counts. The rearrangement joins TRBV4-2 to TRBJ2-3, with 7 nucleotides matching TRBD2. Trimming cost V 4 bases and J 3 bases; bases outside gene matches: 13. Germline CDR1 is LGHNA and CDR2 is YNFKEQ. CDR3 length: 17 residues. CDR3 nucleotides: TGTGCCAGCAGCCCCTCTGTGGGAGTCGGGGGGACAGATACGCAGTATTTT. This gives the protein CASSPSVGVGGTDTQYF.

This clonotype has ten or more counts. The gene calls are TRBV20-1 and TRBJ2-1; TRBD1 is a possible D gene (6 bases). Per germline, CDR1 DFQATT and CDR2 SNEGSKA (reference sequence). Trimming pared 0 bases from V and 6 bases from J, leaving 15 bases between. The CDR3 is made up of 15 amino acids. Written as DNA, the CDR3 is TGCAGTGCTAGAGATCACTTGGGGGCTGGCAATGAGCAGTTCTTC. It specifies CSARDHLGAGNEQFF.

In this sample, this clonotype turned up many times. CDR3 in amino acids: CASTRDRGVSYGYTF. CDR3 DNA: TGTGCCAGCACTAGGGACAGGGGAGTTTCGTATGGCTACACCTTC. The rearrangement links TRBV2 to TRBJ1-2, with TRBD1 identical over 10 bases. Germline CDR1 SNHLY, CDR2 FYNNEI. Germline trimming cut 7 bases from V and 5 bases from J; bases unmatched to any gene: 10. The CDR3 is made up of 15 amino acids.

This clonotype occurred many times. The chain uses TRBV19 and TRBJ2-7; 10 bases align to TRBD1. Germline V gene sequence: CDR1 LNHDA, CDR2 SQIVND (reference sequence). This CDR3 is built from 14 residues. V trimming: 3 bases; J trimming: 4 bases; junction bases outside the gene matches: 3. The CDR3 region is CASSIKGQGYEQYF. CDR3 sequence (DNA): TGTGCCAGTAGTATTAAGGGACAGGGGTACGAGCAGTACTTC.

This clonotype was seen at least ten times. The chain employs TRBV20-1 and TRBJ2-1, with 12 bases fitting TRBD2. The V segment lost 6 bases and the J segment 10 bases; nucleotides outside the gene matches: 13. Germline V gene data show CDR1 as DFQATT and CDR2 as SNEGSKA (reference sequence). The CDR3 contains 15 residues. The CDR3 sequence is CSARPLAGGPQEQFF. The CDR3 DNA sequence: TGCAGTGCCAGACCTCTAGCGGGAGGGCCTCAGGAGCAGTTCTTC.

This clonotype was counted ten times or more. This sequence joins TRBV5-4 and TRBJ2-5, with a possible D match to TRBD2 (6 bases). Germline V CDR1 and CDR2: SGHNT, YYREEE (reference sequence). V was pared by 3 bases and J by 3 bases, with 9 bases between. The CDR3 contains 13 residues. Here the CDR3 DNA reads TGTGCCAGCAGCTCGGGCGGGGAAGAGACCCAGTACTTC. This codes for CASSSGGEETQYF.

At least ten counts were recorded for this clonotype. The rearrangement uses TRBV7-2 and TRBJ2-7, with 14 bases lining up with TRBD2. The V gene's germline CDR1 is SGHTA and CDR2 FQGNSA. V shed 4 bases, J shed 4 bases, and the junction held 6 bases outside the gene matches. The CDR3 sequence is 16 residues long. In DNA, the CDR3 is TGTGCCAGCAGCTCGGGGACTAGCGGGGGTGGGTACGAGCAGTACTTC. Protein sequence: CASSSGTSGGGYEQYF.

This clonotype was picked up many times. The chain uses TRBV30 and TRBJ2-7, with D perhaps matching TRBD1 or TRBD2 (5 bases each). V was trimmed by 1 base and J by 6 bases, leaving 22 bases between them. CDR1 GTSNPN and CDR2 SVGIG come from the germline V gene (reference sequence). The CDR3 has 16 residues. Here the CDR3 DNA reads TGTGCCTGGAGTGGCCCCGGGGCGCGAAGAGGCCGCGAGCAGTACTTC. Translating gives CAWSGPGARRGREQYF.

The rearrangement uses TRBV3-1 and TRBJ2-1; 7 nucleotides agree with TRBD1. Germline values: CDR1 LGHDT, CDR2 YNNKEL (reference sequence). The CDR3 is made up of 14 amino acids. Trimming removed 5 bases from V and 5 bases from J; junction bases left unmatched: 6. CDR3 bases: TGTGCCAGCAGCTCTAGAGGGGGCAACAATGAGCAGTTCTTC. Translated: CASSSRGGNNEQFF.

This chain uses TRBV6-6 with TRBJ1-3, with a weak D call TRBD1 (6 bases). The CDR3 extends over 16 amino acids. CDR1 is MNHNY, CDR2 SVGAGI, per germline (reference sequence). The V end was cut by 5 bases, the J end by 3 bases, with 17 bases between. In DNA, the CDR3 is TGTGCCAGCAGTCGATTCGCACAGGGATTTGGAAACACCATATATTTT. Translating it yields CASSRFAQGFGNTIYF.

V is TRBV6-5 and J is TRBJ2-2; 9 bases line up with TRBD1. J lost 4 bases, V lost 2 bases, and 14 bases had no gene match. Germline lookup yields CDR1 MNHEY and CDR2 SVGAGI. This CDR3 has 19 amino acids. The CDR3 protein is CASSYPEPGQGPVTGELFF. The CDR3 nucleotides are TGTGCCAGCAGTTACCCGGAACCCGGACAGGGGCCGGTCACCGGGGAGCTGTTTTTT.

This clonotype was found many times. The chain carries TRBV2 and TRBJ1-6; no firm D call. There are 13 residues in the CDR3. Germline CDR1 reads SNHLY; CDR2 reads FYNNEI. V shed 3 bases and J shed 9 bases, with 9 bases lying between them. CDR3 residues: CASSEFGSSPLHF. DNA of the CDR3: TGTGCCAGCAGTGAGTTTGGGAGTTCACCCCTCCACTTT. The full variable domain, its missing parts supplied by reference TRBV2 and TRBJ1-6, is EPEVTQTPSHQVTQMGQEVILRCVPISNHLYFYWYRQILGQKVEFLVSFYNNEISEKSEIFDDQFSVERPDGSNFTLKIRSTKLEDSAMYFCASSEFGSSPLHFGNGTRLTVT.

This clonotype has a count of ten or more. The chain employs TRBV7-2 and TRBJ2-7; 14 bases are shared with TRBD2. This CDR3 has 17 residues. Germline V gene data show CDR1 as SGHTA and CDR2 as FQGNSA. V was clipped by 6 bases and J by 3 bases; unmatched bases: 10. The CDR3 protein is CASRRLAGGQQGYEQYF. The CDR3 DNA is TGTGCCAGCAGGAGACTAGCGGGGGGGCAGCAGGGCTACGAGCAGTACTTC.

There are many counts of this clonotype. V and J are TRBV20-1 and TRBJ2-5; D remains ambiguous. CDR3 length equals 9 residues. V lost 6 bases, J lost 4 bases, and 3 bases lay in between. Germline CDR1 and CDR2: DFQATT and SNEGSKA (reference sequence). CDR3 coding DNA: TGCAGTGCCCCAGAGACCCAGTACTTC. Its translation: CSAPETQYF.

This chain links TRBV12-3 or TRBV12-4 with TRBJ1-3; the D gene is possibly TRBD1 (5 bases). This CDR3 region has 14 residues. Trimming took off 5 bases at V and 4 bases at J, with 12 bases between the two ends. CDR3 protein: CASSPRDGGNTIYF. Written as DNA, the CDR3 is TGTGCCAGCAGTCCACGGGACGGAGGAAACACCATATATTTT.

This clonotype was seen repeatedly, ten times or more. V usage is TRBV6-2 or TRBV6-3 and J usage is TRBJ2-7, with a weak D call TRBD2 (6 bases). The germline CDR1 and CDR2 sequences are MNHEY and SVGEGT. Trimming removed 7 bases at V and 1 base at J, with 11 bases between. CDR3 length equals 13 residues. The CDR3 reads CASTTGLSYEQYF. In nucleotides, the CDR3 is TGTGCCAGCACAACAGGACTATCCTACGAGCAGTACTTC.

This clonotype was observed at least ten times. The chain is built from TRBV5-1 and TRBJ2-1; 9 nucleotides agree with TRBD1. J lost 4 bases, V lost 4 bases, and 3 bases had no gene match. This CDR3 has 14 amino acids. Germline values: CDR1 SGHRS, CDR2 YFSETQ. CDR3 in amino acids: CASSPGTGYNEQFF. For the CDR3, the DNA is TGCGCCAGCAGCCCAGGGACAGGGTACAATGAGCAGTTCTTC.

This clonotype was found many times. The rearrangement links TRBV28 to TRBJ2-3; D remains unclear. Germline lookup yields CDR1 MDHEN and CDR2 SYDVKM. The V end was cut by 6 bases, the J end by 0 bases, with 10 bases between. CDR3 length: 14 residues. CDR3 coding DNA: TGTGCCAGCAGCCTACAGCACAGCACAGATACGCAGTATTTT. It codes for CASSLQHSTDTQYF.

This clonotype is classed as medium-sized. J is TRBJ2-5 and V is TRBV29-1, with a tentative D call TRBD1 (6 bases). V shed 3 bases and J shed 5 bases, with 13 bases lying between them. This CDR3 contains 13 residues. CDR1 SQVTM and CDR2 ANQGSEA come from the germline V gene. The CDR3 spells CSVDGRGWETQYF. CDR3 bases: TGCAGCGTTGACGGCAGGGGTTGGGAGACCCAGTACTTC.

This clonotype was found many times. This rearrangement joins TRBV11-2 to TRBJ2-7; D gene uncertain. Trimming took off 5 bases at V and 4 bases at J, with 21 bases between the two ends. Germline assignment: CDR1 SGHAT and CDR2 FQNNGV. The CDR3 contains 16 residues. The CDR3: CASSRLPSRSRYEQYF. DNA of the CDR3: TGTGCCAGCAGCAGACTTCCCAGCCGGAGCCGTTACGAGCAGTACTTC.

This clonotype was counted many times. J is TRBJ1-1 and V is TRBV12-3 or TRBV12-4; maybe TRBD1 (5 bases). Between the trimmed V and J ends, which lost 4 bases and 1 base, there was a span of 10 bases. The CDR3 consists of 14 residues. The CDR3, as DNA: TGTGCCAGCAGTTCGAGGGGTGCGAACACTGAAGCTTTCTTT. Residues: CASSSRGANTEAFF.

This clonotype was recorded many times. The V call is TRBV29-1, the J call TRBJ1-1; D is perhaps TRBD1 (6 bases). This CDR3 is built from 15 residues. Trimming removed 4 bases at V and 1 base at J, with 16 bases between. From germline, CDR1 is SQVTM and CDR2 ANQGSEA. CDR3 nucleotide sequence: TGCAGCGTTGCTCGGGGGGGGGCCACGAACACTGAAGCTTTCTTT. Translation gives CSVARGGATNTEAFF. The entire variable domain, with the rest obtained from reference TRBV29-1 and TRBJ1-1, is as follows: SAVISQKPSRDICQRGTSLTIQCQVDSQVTMMFWYRQQPGQSLTLIATANQGSEATYESGFVIDKFPISRPNLTFSTLTVSNMSPEDSSIYLCSVARGGATNTEAFFGQGTRLTVV.

This clonotype was observed many times. This chain connects TRBV7-9 to TRBJ2-2, with D uncertain. CDR1 and CDR2 (germline): SEHNR, FQNEAQ (reference sequence). The CDR3 covers 21 residues. The V end was cut by 4 bases, the J end by 4 bases, with 31 bases between. In nucleotides, the CDR3 is TGTGCCAGCAGCTCCCAGGAAAGAGGCCGCAGCGAGATACCGGTCACCGGGGAGCTGTTTTTT. Amino acids: CASSSQERGRSEIPVTGELFF.

Ten or more counts support this clonotype. The J gene is TRBJ1-5, the V gene TRBV6-6; possibly TRBD1 for D (6 bases). This CDR3 is built from 14 residues. Per germline, CDR1 MNHNY and CDR2 SVGAGI (reference sequence). V shed 6 bases and J shed 5 bases, with 14 bases lying between them. In DNA form, the CDR3 reads TGTGCCAGCAGGAGGGGGGGGAGAGATCAGCCCCAGCATTTT. Its protein product is CASRRGGRDQPQHF.

The chain joins TRBV6-5 to TRBJ2-1; D is possibly TRBD1 or TRBD2 (6 bases each). CDR1 and CDR2 from the germline V gene are MNHEY and SVGAGI. The CDR3 spans 17 residues. V gave up 6 bases and J gave up 0 bases, with 18 bases separating them. The CDR3 nucleotides read TGTGCCAGCAGCCCAGAAGGGGGGCGACGCTCCTACAATGAGCAGTTCTTC. Encoded protein: CASSPEGGRRSYNEQFF.

Ten or more counts support this clonotype. The V gene is TRBV27, the J gene TRBJ1-4; 9 bases are a match to TRBD1. The CDR3 has 17 amino acids. The germline V gene has CDR1 MNHEY and CDR2 SMNVEV (reference sequence). V shed 1 base and J 10 bases; nucleotides not matched to a gene: 13. The CDR3 here is CASSLFASGTGIAKLFF. DNA for the CDR3: TGTGCCAGCAGTTTATTCGCATCCGGGACAGGGATCGCAAAACTGTTTTTT. Looking up the rest from reference TRBV27 and TRBJ1-4 gives the full variable domain: EAQVTQNPRYLITVTGKKLTVTCSQNMNHEYMSWYRQDPGLGLRQIYYSMNVEVTDKGDVPEGYKVSRKEKRNFPLILESPSPNQTSLYFCASSLFASGTGIAKLFFGSGTQLSVL.

This clonotype was recorded at least ten times. The genes are TRBV9 and TRBJ2-7; the D call may be TRBD1 or TRBD2 (5 bases each). Trimming removed 3 bases from V and 6 bases from J, with 19 bases in between. CDR1 is SGDLS and CDR2 is YYNGEE in the germline V gene. The CDR3 spans 15 residues. The CDR3 sequence is CASSASYSHGGEQYF. The CDR3 nucleotides are TGTGCCAGCAGCGCGAGTTATTCCCATGGGGGCGAGCAGTACTTC. Filled out from reference TRBV9 and TRBJ2-7, the complete variable domain reads DSGVTQTPKHLITATGQRVTLRCSPRSGDLSVYWYQQSLDQGLQFLIQYYNGEERAKGNILERFSAQQFPDLHSELNLSSLELGDSALYFCASSASYSHGGEQYFGPGTRLTVT.

This clonotype was detected many times. The chain recombines TRBV24-1 with TRBJ2-1; 11 nucleotides agree with TRBD2. This CDR3 contains 16 residues. J lost 3 bases, V lost 3 bases, and 3 bases had no gene match. Germline-derived CDR1 and CDR2 are KGHDR and SFDVKD. CDR3 sequence reads: CATSDRLAGIYNEQFF. The CDR3 bases are TGTGCCACCAGTGATAGACTAGCGGGGATCTACAATGAGCAGTTCTTC.

This clonotype appeared many times. The CDR3: CASRSGQGNYGYTF. The CDR3 nucleotides read TGTGCCAGCAGGTCGGGACAGGGAAACTATGGCTACACCTTC. This chain joins TRBV28 and TRBJ1-2, with 9 bases lining up with TRBD1. CDR3 length equals 14 residues. The germline CDR1 and CDR2 sequences are MDHEN and SYDVKM. Trimming removed 6 bases from V and 2 bases from J; junction bases left unmatched: 4.